The 14 T cell receptor beta chains reported below all come from one sample, sequenced in a study of T-cell memory formation after mild COVID-19. TCRdb ran MiXCR on the 5' RACE reads and lists one entry per CDR3 protein. The top ten clones hold just over 3% of a sample with 190,000 or so distinct CDR3 sequences, roughly a tenth of them seen once. The material sequenced was PBMCs or a T cell subset sorted from them (not recorded which). The receptor source for this set is a man aged 18 to 30 who had mild COVID-19 (a few samples of this study predate the infection). Cell type and time point are not known.

This clonotype appeared a few times. This chain uses TRBV5-1 with TRBJ1-1, with 7 bases lining up with TRBD1. Trimming removed 0 bases from V and 6 bases from J; junction bases left unmatched: 8. The CDR3 extends over 15 amino acids. Germline V gene sequence: CDR1 SGHRS, CDR2 YFSETQ. Written as DNA, the CDR3 is TGCGCCAGCAGCTTGGACGGGACAGTCTCTCCTGAAGCTTTCTTT. Its translation is CASSLDGTVSPEAFF.

This clonotype was recorded many times. The chain carries TRBV3-1 and TRBJ1-1; 7 bases line up with TRBD1. Germline CDR1 is LGHDT and CDR2 is YNNKEL (reference sequence). The V gene end was trimmed by 4 bases and the J gene end by 4 bases; junction bases not matched to a gene: 3. The CDR3 is made up of 13 amino acids. CDR3 sequence (DNA): TGTGCCAGCAGCCCTCGGACAGGCACTGAAGCTTTCTTT. This sequence encodes CASSPRTGTEAFF.

This clonotype has only a few counts. This sequence joins TRBV12-3 or TRBV12-4 and TRBJ1-1; no firm D call. V lost 7 bases and J 1 base, leaving 10 bases between the germline ends. There are 13 residues in the CDR3. The CDR3 nucleotides are TGTGCCAGCACTCCGGGTTGGAACACTGAAGCTTTCTTT. It is translated as CASTPGWNTEAFF.

The chain combines TRBV5-6 with TRBJ1-6; tentative D call: TRBD1 (6 bases). Looked up from germline, CDR1 is SGHDT and CDR2 is YYEEEE. With 2 bases removed from V and 8 bases from J, the gap between germline ends came to 11 bases. There are 14 residues in the CDR3. The CDR3 sequence is CASSFTGRDSPLHF. The CDR3 nucleotides are TGTGCCAGCAGCTTCACAGGGAGGGATTCACCCCTCCACTTT.

The J gene is TRBJ1-6, the V gene TRBV9; D unresolved. The CDR3 spans 15 residues. Between the trimmed V and J ends, which lost 4 bases and 5 bases, there was a span of 13 bases. The germline V gene has CDR1 SGDLS and CDR2 YYNGEE. CDR3 DNA sequence: TGTGCCAGCAGCAGTACCAGCTCGGATAATTCACCCCTCCACTTT. This sequence encodes CASSSTSSDNSPLHF.

This clonotype has a handful of counts. The rearrangement links TRBV2 to TRBJ2-5; the match to TRBD1 covers 8 bases. CDR1 SNHLY and CDR2 FYNNEI come from the germline V gene. V dropped 6 bases and J dropped 3; count of bases not matched to a gene: 3. The CDR3 is 13 amino acids. CDR3 DNA: TGTGCCAGCAGCCCGGACAGGGAAGAGACCCAGTACTTC. Protein product: CASSPDREETQYF.

The table lists this clonotype with many counts. The J gene is TRBJ2-3, the V gene TRBV28; D unclear. Trimming pared 3 bases from V and 10 bases from J, leaving 17 bases between. The germline gives CDR1 MDHEN, CDR2 SYDVKM. This CDR3 has 14 residues. Here the CDR3 DNA reads TGTGCCAGCAGTTTGGGCCTAATGGGTGGGTCGCAGTATTTT. It codes for CASSLGLMGGSQYF.

The chain is built from TRBV29-1 and TRBJ1-1; D gene uncertain. The CDR3 runs 10 residues. V gave up 5 bases and J gave up 11 bases, with 12 bases separating them. In germline, CDR1 is SQVTM, CDR2 ANQGSEA. The CDR3 loop is CSVSVVDAFF. CDR3 bases: TGCAGCGTTAGTGTAGTGGATGCTTTCTTT.

This chain links TRBV9 with TRBJ2-1, with TRBD2 matching over 8 bases. CDR1 is SGDLS, CDR2 YYNGEE, per germline. The CDR3 is made up of 16 amino acids. V lost 3 bases, J lost 5 bases, and 10 bases stayed unmatched. CDR3 DNA: TGTGCCAGCAGCGCTTATTCACCGGGGGGGAACAATGAGCAGTTCTTC. Translation: CASSAYSPGGNNEQFF.

This chain uses TRBV4-2 with TRBJ2-1, with TRBD2 matching over 11 bases. CDR1 is LGHNA, CDR2 YNFKEQ, per germline. The V gene end was trimmed by 4 bases and the J gene end by 12 bases; junction bases not matched to a gene: 11. The length of the CDR3 is 15 residues. The CDR3, as DNA: TGTGCCAGCAGCCCACGTACTAGCGGGGGCCTAGGGCAGTTCTTC. Its protein product is CASSPRTSGGLGQFF.

The chain has TRBV10-3 and TRBJ2-7; 11 bases are shared with TRBD2. The CDR3 consists of 15 residues. J lost 0 bases, V lost 6 bases, and 4 bases had no gene match. Germline values: CDR1 ENHRY, CDR2 SYGVKD. The CDR3: CAIRVSGGDSYEQYF. In DNA form, the CDR3 reads TGTGCCATCAGAGTTAGCGGGGGGGACTCCTACGAGCAGTACTTC.

The chain uses TRBV7-2 and TRBJ1-1, with D hard to call. Germline lookup yields CDR1 SGHTA and CDR2 FQGNSA. With 1 base removed from V and 3 bases from J, the gap between germline ends came to 12 bases. This CDR3 region has 15 residues. CDR3 protein: CASSLVVRADTEAFF. The CDR3 DNA is TGTGCCAGCAGCTTAGTCGTGAGGGCGGACACTGAAGCTTTCTTT.

This clonotype was counted a few times. The chain joins TRBV11-2 to TRBJ1-2; 9 bases match TRBD1. Unmatched junction bases numbered 8, after V lost 6 bases and J lost 0 bases. Germline-derived CDR1 and CDR2 are SGHAT and FQNNGV. The CDR3 has 16 amino acids. CDR3 sequence reads: CASRRPGQGSNYGYTF. CDR3 nucleotide sequence: TGTGCCAGCAGGCGGCCGGGACAGGGTTCTAACTATGGCTACACCTTC.

The genes are TRBV7-2 and TRBJ2-1; no firm D call. The germline CDR1 and CDR2 sequences are SGHTA and FQGNSA. Between the trimmed V and J ends, which lost 5 bases and 2 bases, there was a span of 10 bases. The length of the CDR3 is 14 residues. The CDR3 bases are TGTGCCAGCAGCCTACCGGTTGCCTACAATGAGCAGTTCTTC. Its protein is CASSLPVAYNEQFF.